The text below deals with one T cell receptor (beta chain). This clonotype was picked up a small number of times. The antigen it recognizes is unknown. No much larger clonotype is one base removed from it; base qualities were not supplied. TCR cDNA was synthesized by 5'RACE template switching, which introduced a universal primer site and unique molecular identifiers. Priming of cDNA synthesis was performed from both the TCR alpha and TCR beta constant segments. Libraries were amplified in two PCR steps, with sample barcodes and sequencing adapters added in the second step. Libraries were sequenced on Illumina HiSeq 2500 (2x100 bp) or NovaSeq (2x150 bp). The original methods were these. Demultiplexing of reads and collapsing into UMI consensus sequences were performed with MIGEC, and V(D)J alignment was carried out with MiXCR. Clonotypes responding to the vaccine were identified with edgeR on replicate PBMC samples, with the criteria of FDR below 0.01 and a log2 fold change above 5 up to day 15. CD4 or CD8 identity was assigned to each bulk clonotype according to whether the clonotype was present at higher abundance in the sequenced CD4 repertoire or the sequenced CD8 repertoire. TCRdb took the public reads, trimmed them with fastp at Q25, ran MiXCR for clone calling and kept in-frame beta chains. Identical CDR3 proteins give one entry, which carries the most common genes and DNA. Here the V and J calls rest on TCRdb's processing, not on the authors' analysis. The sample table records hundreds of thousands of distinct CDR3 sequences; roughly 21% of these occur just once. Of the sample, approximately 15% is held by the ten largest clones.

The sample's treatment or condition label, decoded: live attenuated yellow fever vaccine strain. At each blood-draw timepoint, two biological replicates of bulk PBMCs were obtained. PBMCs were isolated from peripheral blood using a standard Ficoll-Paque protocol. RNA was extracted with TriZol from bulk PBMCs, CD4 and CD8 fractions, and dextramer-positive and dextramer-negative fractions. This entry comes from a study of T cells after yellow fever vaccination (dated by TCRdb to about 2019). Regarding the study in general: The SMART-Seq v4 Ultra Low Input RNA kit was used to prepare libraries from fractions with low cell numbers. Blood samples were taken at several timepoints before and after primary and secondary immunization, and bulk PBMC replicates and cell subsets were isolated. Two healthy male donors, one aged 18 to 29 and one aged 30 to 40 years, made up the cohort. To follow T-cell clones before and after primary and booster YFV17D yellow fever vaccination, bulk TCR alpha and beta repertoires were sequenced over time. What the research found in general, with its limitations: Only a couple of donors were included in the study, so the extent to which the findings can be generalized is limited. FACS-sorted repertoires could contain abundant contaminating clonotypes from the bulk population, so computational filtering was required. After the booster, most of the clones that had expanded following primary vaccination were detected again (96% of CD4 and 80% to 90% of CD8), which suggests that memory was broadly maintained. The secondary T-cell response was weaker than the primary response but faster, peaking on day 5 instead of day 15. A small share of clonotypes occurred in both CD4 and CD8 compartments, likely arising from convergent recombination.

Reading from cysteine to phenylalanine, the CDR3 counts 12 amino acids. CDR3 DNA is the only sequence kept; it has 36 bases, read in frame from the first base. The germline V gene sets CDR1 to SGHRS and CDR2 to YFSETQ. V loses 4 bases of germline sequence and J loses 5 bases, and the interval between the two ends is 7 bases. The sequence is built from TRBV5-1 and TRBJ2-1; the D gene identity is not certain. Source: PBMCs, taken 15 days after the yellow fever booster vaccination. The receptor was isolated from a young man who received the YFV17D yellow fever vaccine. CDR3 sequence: CASSAQNNEQFF. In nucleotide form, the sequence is TGCGCCAGCAGCGCGCAAAACAATGAGCAGTTCTTC.